The clone carrying this T cell receptor beta chain was found many times. CDR3 regions were amplified by Arm-PCR using iRepertoire HTBI primers to build TCR beta libraries. In TCRdb, the multiplex PCR reads were re-called with MiXCR into one record per CDR3 protein. The sample carries roughly 380,000 distinct CDR3 sequences, around a sixth recorded once. This entry belongs to a study of regulatory T cells in long-lasting Graves disease. This CDR3 is 13 amino acids long. Trimming stripped 6 bases from V and 7 bases from J, with 12 bases between. The time point denotes: newly diagnosed GD, antithyroid drugs for less than 3 months. PBMC-extracted RNA yielded the TCR library. As a group, patients came from one endocrinology department in Xi'an, China.

The sequence derives from a female donor with Graves disease. This sample comprised peripheral blood mononuclear cells (PBMCs), obtained at new diagnosis, from a patient treated with antithyroid drugs. This rearrangement joins TRBV12-3 or TRBV12-4 to TRBJ2-2, with unresolved D. The CDR3 here is CASRSTSIGELFF. Here the CDR3 DNA reads TGTGCCAGCAGGTCGACAAGTATCGGGGAGCTGTTTTTT.